One and the same sample provided the 10 T cell receptor beta chains below, sequenced in a study of blood T cell repertoires in COVID-19. The protocol was immunoSEQ multiplex PCR, while the TCRdb copy is restricted to in-frame clones and leaves out a portion. The repertoire holds around 150,000 clones, with over 80% as singletons. Material for sequencing was PBMCs or T cells enriched from blood (not recorded which). All receptors derive from a woman between 55 and 75 years old who had recovered from COVID-19.

The chain recombines TRBV6-5 with TRBJ2-1; TRBD2 matches at 7 bases. This CDR3 region has 13 residues. Germline CDR1 reads MNHEY; CDR2 reads SVGAGI. Trimming at V came to 7 bases and at J to 7 bases, leaving 7 bases not matched to a gene. As DNA, the CDR3 is TGTGCCAGCATCGGGCGAGCGGGGAATGAGCAGTTCTTC. This translates into CASIGRAGNEQFF.

The rearrangement joins TRBV5-1 to TRBJ1-1; no clear D. Germline loops: CDR1 SGHRS, CDR2 YFSETQ. This CDR3 contains 14 residues. Trimming took 4 bases from V and 3 from J, leaving 13 bases between them. For the CDR3, the DNA is TGCGCCAGCAGCGAACTTGGGAGGGACACTGAAGCTTTCTTT. This encodes CASSELGRDTEAFF.

This chain joins TRBV7-3 and TRBJ2-1, with 11 bases matching TRBD2. This CDR3 contains 15 residues. Per germline, CDR1 SGHTA and CDR2 FQGTGA. The J segment lost 4 bases and the V segment lost 6 bases, leaving 5 bases of the junction unmatched. The CDR3 DNA follows: TGTGCCAGCAGTCTCGGACTAGCGGGTTACAATGAGCAGTTCTTC. It is translated as CASSLGLAGYNEQFF.

The chain has TRBV3-1 (or the pseudogene TRBV3-2) and TRBJ1-3; TRBD1 is a possible D gene (6 bases). This CDR3 spans 15 amino acids. Germline V gene lookup returns CDR1 LGHDT and CDR2 YNNKEL (reference sequence). Trimming took off 6 bases at V and 4 bases at J, with 16 bases between the two ends. The DNA for the CDR3 is TGTGCCAGCAGGCTAAACAGGGATTTGGGAAACACCATATATTTT. Protein: CASRLNRDLGNTIYF.

The V call is TRBV5-1, the J call TRBJ2-1; D is perhaps TRBD2 (5 bases). CDR3 length: 15 residues. Germline V gene data show CDR1 as SGHRS and CDR2 as YFSETQ. V was cut by 0 bases and J by 1 base, with 8 bases left in between. CDR3: CASSLVGVSYNEQFF. The CDR3 nucleotides read TGCGCCAGCAGCTTGGTCGGGGTTTCCTACAATGAGCAGTTCTTC.

The chain carries TRBV10-3 and TRBJ1-2; TRBD1 matches 9 bases. Germline loops: CDR1 ENHRY, CDR2 SYGVKD. V gave up 6 bases and J gave up 6 bases; unmatched junction bases: 11. CDR3 length: 15 residues. Written as DNA, the CDR3 is TGTGCCATCAGGAGGGGACAGGGTTCTTTCGATGGCTACACCTTC. Encoded protein: CAIRRGQGSFDGYTF.

The chain joins TRBV6-5 to TRBJ1-5; tentative D call: TRBD1 (5 bases). V was pared by 7 bases and J by 4 bases, with 17 bases between. This CDR3 has 15 residues. Germline V gives CDR1 MNHEY, CDR2 SVGAGI. The CDR3 DNA sequence: TGTGCCAGCACCCCCACCGGGGGGGGAAATCAGCCCCAGCATTTT. Protein sequence: CASTPTGGGNQPQHF.

This chain joins TRBV28 and TRBJ2-5, with 10 positions matching TRBD1. This CDR3 region has 14 residues. Germline CDR1 is MDHEN and CDR2 is SYDVKM. V was pared by 7 bases and J by 5 bases, with 7 bases of the junction left unmatched. The CDR3 DNA reads as TGTGCCAGCACCCACGACAGGGGGCCGGAGACCCAGTACTTC. Its protein is CASTHDRGPETQYF.

The chain couples TRBV24-1 to TRBJ2-5, with 8 bases lining up with TRBD1. With V trimmed by 4 bases and J by 2 bases, 5 bases remained unmatched. Germline V lookup: CDR1 KGHDR, CDR2 SFDVKD. The CDR3 is made up of 15 amino acids. The CDR3 coding sequence is TGTGCCACCAGTGACTCCGGGACAGGACAAGAGACCCAGTACTTC. Residues: CATSDSGTGQETQYF.

The CDR3 reads CASSFGRAGNTIYF. CDR3 DNA sequence: TGTGCCAGCAGCTTCGGCAGGGCTGGAAACACCATATATTTT. The V gene is TRBV13, the J gene TRBJ1-3, with D perhaps matching TRBD1 (5 bases). This CDR3 region has 14 residues. Trimming shortened V by 3 bases and J by 2 bases, and 8 bases separated the two germline ends. Germline assignment: CDR1 PRHDT and CDR2 FYEKMQ (reference sequence).